The 14 T cell receptor beta chains reported below all come from one sample, sequenced in a study of blood T cell repertoires in COVID-19. The protocol was immunoSEQ multiplex PCR, while the TCRdb copy is restricted to in-frame clones and leaves out a portion. The sample includes about 42,000 clones, around 84% of them seen just once. Sequencing was performed on peripheral blood. Source of these receptors: a man in his 70s with acute or convalescent COVID-19.

This sequence joins TRBV11-3 and TRBJ2-5, with 9 nucleotides matching TRBD2. From germline, CDR1 is SGHNT and CDR2 YENEEA. This CDR3 comprises 14 residues. J was trimmed by 9 bases and V by 5 bases; bases with no gene match: 10. CDR3 DNA: TGTGCCAGCAGCATTAGCGGGAGTTCCGGGGCCCAGTACTTC. Its translation: CASSISGSSGAQYF. The whole variable domain, remainder taken from reference TRBV11-3 and TRBJ2-5, is EAGVVQSPRYKIIEKKQPVAFWCNPISGHNTLYWYLQNLGQGPELLIRYENEEAVDDSQLPKDRFSAERLKGVDSTLKIQPAELGDSAVYLCASSISGSSGAQYFGPGTRLLVL.

The chain is built from TRBV6-2 or TRBV6-3 and TRBJ1-2; D perhaps matches TRBD1 (5 bases). V lost 5 bases and J 3 bases, leaving 13 bases between the germline ends. The CDR3 has 14 residues. Germline-derived CDR1 and CDR2 are MNHEY and SVGEGT. As DNA, the CDR3 is TGTGCCAGCAGTAGGGGCCGCGGAGACTATGGCTACACCTTC. It encodes CASSRGRGDYGYTF.

The rearrangement uses TRBV7-6 and TRBJ2-2; D remains unclear. The germline V gene has CDR1 SGHVS and CDR2 FNYEAQ. V lost 1 base to trimming and J lost 4 bases, with 16 bases between them. The length of the CDR3 is 17 residues. In DNA form, the CDR3 reads TGTGCCAGCAGCTTAGTAGTCGGCGTGACTGGCACCGGGGAGCTGTTTTTT. Its translation: CASSLVVGVTGTGELFF.

V is TRBV21-1 and J is TRBJ1-3; the table's D call TRBD1 went unverified against the DNA. TRBV21-1 is a documented pseudogene. This CDR3 region has 20 residues. Here the CDR3 reads CASSEPTPGQGALSGNTIYF. Here the CDR3 DNA reads TGTGCCAGCAGCGAACCAACACCGGGACAGGGGGCTTTATCTGGAAACACCATATATTTT.

Here the CDR3 reads CASSGKTGSYGYTF. CDR3 in DNA: TGTGCCAGTAGTGGGAAAACAGGGAGCTATGGCTACACCTTC. This chain links TRBV19 with TRBJ1-2, with TRBD1 as a possible D gene (6 bases). In germline, CDR1 is LNHDA, CDR2 SQIVND (reference sequence). CDR3 size: 14 residues. V lost 5 bases and J 4 bases, leaving 14 bases between the germline ends.

The chain is built from TRBV18 and TRBJ1-2; D possibly corresponds to TRBD1 (5 bases). Trimming pared 3 bases from V and 3 bases from J, leaving 11 bases between. CDR3 length: 14 amino acids. Per the germline V gene, CDR1 is KGHSH and CDR2 is LQKENI. The CDR3 DNA follows: TGTGCCAGCTCACCCAGGGTTGGCGACTATGGCTACACCTTC. Protein: CASSPRVGDYGYTF.

V usage is TRBV7-3 and J usage is TRBJ1-1; 9 bases are shared with TRBD1. The CDR3 is made up of 14 amino acids. The germline V gene has CDR1 SGHTA and CDR2 FQGTGA. With V trimmed by 4 bases and J by 3 bases, 3 bases remained unmatched. The CDR3 nucleotides read TGTGCCAGCAGCTCGACAGGGGGGGACACTGAAGCTTTCTTT. This gives the protein CASSSTGGDTEAFF.

The genes are TRBV13 and TRBJ2-1, with D perhaps TRBD2 (7 bases). Germline V gives CDR1 PRHDT, CDR2 FYEKMQ (reference sequence). CDR3 length: 12 residues. Trimming left V 8 bases short and J 8 bases short, with 13 bases between. This CDR3 reads CASGGAADEQFF. In nucleotides, the CDR3 is TGTGCCAGCGGGGGGGCAGCCGATGAGCAGTTCTTC.

The chain uses TRBV23-1 and TRBJ2-7; tentative D call: TRBD2 (6 bases). TRBV23-1 is an ORF for which the function is uncertain. The CDR3 spans 15 residues. Deletions cut 4 bases from V and 1 base from J, with 14 bases between. The CDR3: CASSPSFGSSYEQYF. The CDR3 DNA sequence: TGCGCCAGCAGTCCAAGCTTCGGGAGTTCCTACGAGCAGTACTTC.

The chain links TRBV5-1 to TRBJ1-3; TRBD1 agrees at 7 bases. Looked up from germline, CDR1 is SGHRS and CDR2 is YFSETQ. After removal of 4 bases from V and 4 bases from J, the junction contained 8 bases not matched to a gene. The CDR3 has 15 amino acids. The CDR3 nucleotides read TGCGCCAGCAGCAAGGGACAGCCGGCAGGAAACACCATATATTTT. This sequence encodes CASSKGQPAGNTIYF.

The J gene is TRBJ2-7, the V gene TRBV29-1, with a possible D match to TRBD2 (6 bases). Germline CDR1 reads SQVTM; CDR2 reads ANQGSEA. The V and J ends lost 6 bases and 0 bases respectively, with 9 bases between them. This CDR3 has 12 amino acids. CDR3 in DNA: TGCAGCGTCGGGGGTCTCTCCTACGAGCAGTACTTC. Protein product: CSVGGLSYEQYF.

The gene calls are TRBV11-3 and TRBJ2-2; D is undetermined. The CDR3 extends over 14 amino acids. Trimming cost V 1 base and J 6 bases, with 9 bases left between them. Germline V CDR1 and CDR2: SGHNT, YENEEA. This chain's CDR3 is CASSLGAFPGELFF. In DNA, the CDR3 is TGTGCCAGCAGCTTAGGAGCATTCCCCGGGGAGCTGTTTTTT. The variable domain in full, completed from reference TRBV11-3 and TRBJ2-2, reads EAGVVQSPRYKIIEKKQPVAFWCNPISGHNTLYWYLQNLGQGPELLIRYENEEAVDDSQLPKDRFSAERLKGVDSTLKIQPAELGDSAVYLCASSLGAFPGELFFGEGSRLTVL.

The CDR3 DNA sequence: TGCGCCAGCAGCCCCCTAGGCAACTATGGCTACACCTTC. This gives the protein CASSPLGNYGYTF. The chain employs TRBV5-1 and TRBJ1-2, with D unclear. Germline V gene data show CDR1 as SGHRS and CDR2 as YFSETQ. The CDR3 is 13 amino acids. Trimming shortened V by 4 bases and J by 2 bases, and 9 bases separated the two germline ends.

This chain joins TRBV4-2 and TRBJ2-7; 10 bases agree with TRBD1. V shed 0 bases and J 7 bases; nucleotides not matched to a gene: 9. The CDR3 has 16 amino acids. Germline V gives CDR1 LGHNA, CDR2 YNFKEQ. Written as DNA, the CDR3 is TGTGCCAGCAGCCAAGACCCCGACAGGGGGCGTAGAGAGCAGTACTTC. Amino acids: CASSQDPDRGRREQYF.